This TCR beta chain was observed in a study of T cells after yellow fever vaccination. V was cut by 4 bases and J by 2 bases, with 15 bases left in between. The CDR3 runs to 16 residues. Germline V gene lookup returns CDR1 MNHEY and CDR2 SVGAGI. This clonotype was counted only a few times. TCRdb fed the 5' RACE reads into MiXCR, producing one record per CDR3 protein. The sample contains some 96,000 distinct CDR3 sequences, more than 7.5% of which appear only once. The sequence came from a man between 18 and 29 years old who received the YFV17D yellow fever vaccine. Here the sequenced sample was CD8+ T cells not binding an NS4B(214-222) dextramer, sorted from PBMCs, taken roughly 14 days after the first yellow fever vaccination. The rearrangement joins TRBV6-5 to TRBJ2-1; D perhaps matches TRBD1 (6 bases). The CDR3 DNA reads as TGTGCCAGCAGTTCTCAGACAGGAGACCCCTACAATGAGCAGTTCTTC. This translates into CASSSQTGDPYNEQFF.